The 24 T cell receptor beta chains given below trace back to one sample, sequenced in a study of cytomegalovirus exposure and HLA in healthy donors. 60 Vbeta and 13 Jbeta primers were used in PCR. Assay: immunoSEQ multiplex PCR; the TCRdb copy retains only in-frame clones and omits some. The top ten clones hold around 2.8% of a sample with about 150,000 clones, approximately 72% of them seen once. Sequences were obtained from PBMCs. These receptor sequences come from a man younger than 35 in good health and CMV-seronegative.

J is TRBJ1-2 and V is TRBV5-1; D is perhaps TRBD1 (5 bases). V lost 4 bases and J 5 bases, leaving 9 bases between the germline ends. CDR1 SGHRS and CDR2 YFSETQ come from the germline V gene. The CDR3 is made up of 12 amino acids. The CDR3 coding sequence is TGCGCCAGCAGCCCAGACAGATATGGCTACACCTTC. This codes for CASSPDRYGYTF.

The CDR3 region is CASSQSGANVLTF. The CDR3 nucleotides read TGTGCCAGCAGTCAGTCTGGGGCCAACGTCCTGACTTTC. The chain carries TRBV27 and TRBJ2-6; D remains unclear. The V and J ends lost 5 bases and 1 base respectively, with 3 bases between them. Looked up from germline, CDR1 is MNHEY and CDR2 is SMNVEV (reference sequence). CDR3 length equals 13 residues.

Note on this clone: The junction shows a germline mismatch at one end, possibly a read error. The rearrangement links TRBV7-9 to TRBJ2-5; 7 nucleotides line up with TRBD1. The CDR3 runs to 16 residues. Germline loops: CDR1 SEHNR, CDR2 FQNEAQ (reference sequence). CDR3 residues: CSSSSHVRDSQETQYF. The CDR3 DNA is TGTTCCAGCAGCTCCCACGTGAGGGACAGCCAAGAGACCCAGTACTTC.

The V and J genes are TRBV11-2 and TRBJ2-1; a possible D gene is TRBD2 (6 bases). This CDR3 spans 14 amino acids. V lost 5 bases, J lost 8 bases, and 16 bases lay in between. The germline V gene encodes CDR1 SGHAT and CDR2 FQNNGV. CDR3 in DNA: TGTGCCAGCAGCCAAGTTGCGGGGAGCGATGAGCAGTTCTTC. Protein: CASSQVAGSDEQFF.

This clone appeared once. V is TRBV2 and J is TRBJ2-7, with D perhaps matching TRBD1 (6 bases). CDR1 is SNHLY, CDR2 FYNNEI, per germline. Trimming cost V 6 bases and J 3 bases, with 18 bases left between them. The CDR3 is made up of 15 amino acids. The CDR3: CASSPGTKLVYEQYF. In nucleotides, the CDR3 is TGTGCCAGCAGCCCCGGGACAAAGCTGGTCTACGAGCAGTACTTC.

This sequence joins TRBV11-1 and TRBJ2-4; no reliable D call. The germline V gene encodes CDR1 SGHAT and CDR2 FQDESV (reference sequence). This CDR3 is 12 amino acids long. Trimming stripped 5 bases from V and 3 bases from J, with 5 bases between. CDR3 sequence: CASSLSKNIQYF. The CDR3 nucleotides read TGTGCCAGCAGCCTGAGCAAAAACATTCAGTACTTC.

The chain is built from TRBV9 and TRBJ2-1; 8 bases are shared with TRBD2. The CDR3 is 15 amino acids. J was trimmed by 9 bases and V by 3 bases; bases with no gene match: 11. Germline CDR1 reads SGDLS; CDR2 reads YYNGEE. The CDR3 region is CASSGMGLVNSEQFF. CDR3 coding DNA: TGTGCCAGCAGCGGAATGGGACTAGTAAACAGTGAGCAGTTCTTC.

The V gene is TRBV7-6, the J gene TRBJ1-3; D uncertain. Trimming pared 4 bases from V and 4 bases from J, leaving 14 bases between. The CDR3 consists of 15 residues. Germline V lookup: CDR1 SGHVS, CDR2 FNYEAQ. The CDR3 region is CASSYTVGEGNTIYF. The DNA of the CDR3 is TGTGCCAGCAGCTACACGGTCGGAGAAGGAAACACCATATATTTT.

This chain connects TRBV19 to TRBJ2-2, with 9 bases that match TRBD1. The CDR3 has 18 residues. Germline V gene lookup returns CDR1 LNHDA and CDR2 SQIVND (reference sequence). Germline trimming cut 3 bases from V and 5 bases from J; bases unmatched to any gene: 13. The DNA for the CDR3 is TGTGCCAGTAGTATCGGGGGGATGGGACAGGGACGGACCGGGGAGCTGTTTTTT. It translates to CASSIGGMGQGRTGELFF. Full variable domain (missing parts from reference TRBV19 and TRBJ2-2): DGGITQSPKYLFRKEGQNVTLSCEQNLNHDAMYWYRQDPGQGLRLIYYSQIVNDFQKGDIAEGYSVSREKKESFPLTVTSAQKNPTAFYLCASSIGGMGQGRTGELFFGEGSRLTVL.

This clone was found once. V gene TRBV29-1 combines with J gene TRBJ1-5; 10 bases agree with TRBD1. This CDR3 is built from 14 residues. Unmatched junction bases numbered 9, after V lost 4 bases and J lost 9 bases. Germline loops: CDR1 SQVTM, CDR2 ANQGSEA. Here the CDR3 DNA reads TGCAGCGTTGGACAGGGGGCTAGCTCTTGGCCCCAGCATTTT. Protein sequence: CSVGQGASSWPQHF.

The chain employs TRBV14 and TRBJ2-1; D perhaps matches TRBD1 (6 bases). V gave up 0 bases and J gave up 4 bases, with 16 bases separating them. The V gene's germline CDR1 is SGHDN and CDR2 FVKESK. This CDR3 is built from 17 residues. The CDR3 nucleotides are TGTGCCAGCAGCCAAGACCCCGGGACAAGAGTTTACAATGAGCAGTTCTTC. Amino acid sequence: CASSQDPGTRVYNEQFF.

The V gene is TRBV9, the J gene TRBJ1-2; maybe TRBD1 (5 bases). This CDR3 is 12 amino acids long. Trimming left V 1 base short and J 9 bases short, with 10 bases between. Germline assignment: CDR1 SGDLS and CDR2 YYNGEE. CDR3 in amino acids: CASSVRQGSYTF. CDR3 nucleotides: TGTGCCAGCAGCGTAAGGCAGGGTAGCTACACCTTC. Supplemented by reference TRBV9 and TRBJ1-2, the full variable domain reads DSGVTQTPKHLITATGQRVTLRCSPRSGDLSVYWYQQSLDQGLQFLIQYYNGEERAKGNILERFSAQQFPDLHSELNLSSLELGDSALYFCASSVRQGSYTFGSGTRLTVV.

The rearrangement joins TRBV4-3 to TRBJ1-4; TRBD1 matches at 7 bases. This CDR3 has 15 residues. V trimming: 1 base; J trimming: 4 bases; junction bases outside the gene matches: 3. The germline V gene encodes CDR1 LGHNA and CDR2 YSLEER. DNA for the CDR3: TGCGCCAGCAGCCAAGCAGGGGGTTATAATGAAAAACTGTTTTTT. Residues: CASSQAGGYNEKLFF.

The chain combines TRBV19 with TRBJ1-6; weak D call: TRBD1 (6 bases). Germline V lookup: CDR1 LNHDA, CDR2 SQIVND (reference sequence). The V end lost 9 bases, the J end lost 7 bases, and 19 bases lay between the germline ends. The CDR3 has 15 amino acids. CDR3 DNA sequence: TGTGCCAGCAGAGGGCAATACAGGGAAAATTCACCCCTCCACTTT. This encodes CASRGQYRENSPLHF.

This chain connects TRBV6-1 to TRBJ1-5; 8 bases align to TRBD1. Germline values: CDR1 MNHNS, CDR2 SASEGT. The CDR3 sequence is 16 residues long. Germline trimming cut 4 bases from V and 6 bases from J; bases unmatched to any gene: 11. The CDR3 spells CASSARTGNPSQPQHF. The CDR3 region has the DNA TGTGCCAGCAGTGCGCGGACAGGGAACCCTAGTCAGCCCCAGCATTTT.

The rearrangement links TRBV6-4 to TRBJ1-2; weak D call: TRBD1 (5 bases). The V gene's germline CDR1 is MRHNA and CDR2 SNTAGT. The V gene lost 4 bases and the J gene lost 7 bases, with 19 bases spanning the gap. The CDR3 contains 15 residues. CDR3 residues: CASSATGSTMGGYTF. The CDR3 coding sequence is TGTGCCAGCAGTGCTACAGGCTCTACGATGGGTGGCTACACCTTC.

The chain employs TRBV2 and TRBJ2-7; 8 nucleotides agree with TRBD2. This CDR3 region has 13 residues. The V gene's germline CDR1 is SNHLY and CDR2 FYNNEI. V lost 9 bases to trimming and J lost 7 bases; unmatched junction nucleotides: 11. The CDR3 region has the DNA TGTGCCAGTGCGAGCGGGGGCCCTTTTGAGCAGTACGTC. Encoded protein: CASASGGPFEQYV.

The J gene is TRBJ2-7, the V gene TRBV28; D gene ambiguous. The CDR3 consists of 13 residues. CDR1 and CDR2 (germline): MDHEN, SYDVKM. The germline V and J ends were trimmed by 3 bases and 5 bases, with 11 bases remaining between them. The CDR3 coding sequence is TGTGCCAGCAGTTTTCAGGTATCAGACGAGCAGTACGTC. Translating it yields CASSFQVSDEQYV.

The chain employs TRBV30 and TRBJ2-3; D is perhaps TRBD2 (5 bases). V was cut by 1 base and J by 3 bases, with 11 bases left in between. Germline CDR1 is GTSNPN and CDR2 is SVGIG (reference sequence). This CDR3 has 14 amino acids. Here the CDR3 reads CAWSGEGGTDTQYF. The DNA for the CDR3 is TGTGCCTGGAGTGGAGAAGGAGGTACAGATACGCAGTATTTT. The full variable domain, its missing parts supplied by reference TRBV30 and TRBJ2-3, is SQTIHQWPATLVQPVGSPLSLECTVEGTSNPNLYWYRQAAGRGLQLLFYSVGIGQISSEVPQNLSASRPQDRQFILSSKKLLLSDSGFYLCAWSGEGGTDTQYFGPGTRLTVL.

The V gene is TRBV4-1, the J gene TRBJ2-3; TRBD2 aligns across 9 bases. V shed 0 bases and J 3 bases; nucleotides not matched to a gene: 4. Germline V gene sequence: CDR1 MGHRA, CDR2 YSYEKL. This CDR3 is built from 16 residues. The CDR3 loop reads CASSQDAGGRTDTQYF. CDR3 DNA sequence: TGCGCCAGCAGCCAAGATGCGGGGGGGAGGACAGATACGCAGTATTTT.

The chain couples TRBV2 to TRBJ1-1; TRBD1 matches at 9 bases. CDR1 is SNHLY, CDR2 FYNNEI, per germline. V lost 5 bases, J lost 1 base, and 2 bases stayed unmatched. The CDR3 sequence is 14 residues long. CDR3 DNA: TGTGCCAGCAGTCTGACAGGGGGGAACACTGAAGCTTTCTTT. Amino acid sequence: CASSLTGGNTEAFF. Supplemented by reference TRBV2 and TRBJ1-1, the full variable domain reads EPEVTQTPSHQVTQMGQEVILRCVPISNHLYFYWYRQILGQKVEFLVSFYNNEISEKSEIFDDQFSVERPDGSNFTLKIRSTKLEDSAMYFCASSLTGGNTEAFFGQGTRLTVV.

As concerns this clone: Sequence at one end of the junction differs from germline and may be a read error. The rearrangement joins TRBV29-1 to TRBJ2-4; maybe TRBD1 (5 bases). Germline CDR1 reads SQVTM; CDR2 reads ANQGSEA. The CDR3 has 14 residues. CDR3 in amino acids: CSVLTGAAKNSQYF. The CDR3 DNA is TGCAGCGTGCTAACAGGTGCGGCCAAAAACAGTCAGTACTTC.

The chain carries TRBV7-9 and TRBJ2-3, with 8 bases fitting TRBD1. The junction had 4 bases not matched to a gene; V was cut back by 2 bases and J by 0 bases. CDR1 and CDR2 from the germline V gene are SEHNR and FQNEAQ (reference sequence). The CDR3 sequence is 16 residues long. The DNA for the CDR3 is TGTGCCAGCAGCTTAAGGGGGGACAGGAGCACAGATACGCAGTATTTT. The encoded protein is CASSLRGDRSTDTQYF.

This sequence joins TRBV7-9 and TRBJ1-2; 7 bases are a match to TRBD1. Losses at the gene ends were 1 base for V and 2 bases for J; bases not matched to a gene: 4. The CDR3 consists of 15 residues. Germline-derived CDR1 and CDR2 are SEHNR and FQNEAQ (reference sequence). The CDR3 bases are TGTGCCAGCAGCTTAGGAGGGGGCGAAAACTATGGCTACACCTTC. Translating it yields CASSLGGGENYGYTF.